This T cell receptor beta chain is drawn from a study of cytomegalovirus exposure and HLA in healthy donors. The PCR ran on 60 Vbeta and 13 Jbeta primers. How the authors handled the data: As a later analysis found, there were roughly 80 million unique TCR beta chains, of which some 9.9 million were shared. Generated by immunoSEQ multiplex PCR, the TCRdb table keeps only in-frame clones and is missing some. V, J and clone size are taken as reported in that table, and D and trimming were inferred from the DNA itself. The table has 120,000 or so clones, approximately 75% seen once; the top ten hold around 4%. The CDR3 contains 14 residues. Trimming removed 0 bases from V and 2 bases from J, with 6 bases in between. Per the germline V gene, CDR1 is SGHNT and CDR2 is YYREEE (reference sequence).

The clonotype originates from a young man in good health and CMV-seronegative. J is TRBJ1-3 and V is TRBV5-4, with a possible D match to TRBD1 (5 bases). Specimen: PBMCs. The CDR3 DNA is TGTGCCAGCAGCTTGGCAGGGACTGGAAACACCATATATTTT. As protein: CASSLAGTGNTIYF.